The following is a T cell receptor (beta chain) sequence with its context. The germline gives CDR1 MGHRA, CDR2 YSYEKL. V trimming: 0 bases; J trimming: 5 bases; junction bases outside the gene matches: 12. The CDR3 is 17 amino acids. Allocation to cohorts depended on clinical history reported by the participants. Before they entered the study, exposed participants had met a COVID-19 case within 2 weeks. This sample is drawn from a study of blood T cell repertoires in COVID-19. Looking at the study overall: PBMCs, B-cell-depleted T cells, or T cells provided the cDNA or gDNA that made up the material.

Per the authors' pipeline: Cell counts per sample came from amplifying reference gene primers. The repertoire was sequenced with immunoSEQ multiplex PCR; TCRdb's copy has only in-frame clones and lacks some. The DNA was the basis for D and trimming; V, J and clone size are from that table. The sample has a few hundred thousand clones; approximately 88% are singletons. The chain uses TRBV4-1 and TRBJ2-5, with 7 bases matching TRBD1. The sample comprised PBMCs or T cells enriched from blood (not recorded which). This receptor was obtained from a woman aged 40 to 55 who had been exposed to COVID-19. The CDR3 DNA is TGCGCCAGCAGCCAAGAGCGTTTTACAGGGGTTGGTGAGACCCAGTACTTC. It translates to CASSQERFTGVGETQYF.